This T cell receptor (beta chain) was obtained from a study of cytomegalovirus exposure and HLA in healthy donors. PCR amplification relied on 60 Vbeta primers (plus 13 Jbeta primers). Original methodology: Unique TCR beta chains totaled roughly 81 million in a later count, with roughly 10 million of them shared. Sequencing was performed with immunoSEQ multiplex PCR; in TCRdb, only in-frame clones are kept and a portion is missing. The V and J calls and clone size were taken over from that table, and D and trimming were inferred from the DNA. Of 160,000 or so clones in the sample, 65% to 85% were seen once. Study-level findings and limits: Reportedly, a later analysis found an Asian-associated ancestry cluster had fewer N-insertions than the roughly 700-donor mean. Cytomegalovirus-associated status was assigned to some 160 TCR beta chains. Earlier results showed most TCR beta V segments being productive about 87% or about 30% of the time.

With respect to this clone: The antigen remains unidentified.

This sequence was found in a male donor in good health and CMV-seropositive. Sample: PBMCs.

In nucleotides, the CDR3 is TGTGCCAGCAGCGAGGGGCAGGGGACTGAAGCTTTCTTT. It codes for CASSEGQGTEAFF. The chain recombines TRBV11-3 with TRBJ1-1; D is possibly TRBD1 (6 bases). V was pared by 5 bases and J by 5 bases, with 12 bases between. The CDR3 spans 13 residues. The germline gives CDR1 SGHNT, CDR2 YENEEA.